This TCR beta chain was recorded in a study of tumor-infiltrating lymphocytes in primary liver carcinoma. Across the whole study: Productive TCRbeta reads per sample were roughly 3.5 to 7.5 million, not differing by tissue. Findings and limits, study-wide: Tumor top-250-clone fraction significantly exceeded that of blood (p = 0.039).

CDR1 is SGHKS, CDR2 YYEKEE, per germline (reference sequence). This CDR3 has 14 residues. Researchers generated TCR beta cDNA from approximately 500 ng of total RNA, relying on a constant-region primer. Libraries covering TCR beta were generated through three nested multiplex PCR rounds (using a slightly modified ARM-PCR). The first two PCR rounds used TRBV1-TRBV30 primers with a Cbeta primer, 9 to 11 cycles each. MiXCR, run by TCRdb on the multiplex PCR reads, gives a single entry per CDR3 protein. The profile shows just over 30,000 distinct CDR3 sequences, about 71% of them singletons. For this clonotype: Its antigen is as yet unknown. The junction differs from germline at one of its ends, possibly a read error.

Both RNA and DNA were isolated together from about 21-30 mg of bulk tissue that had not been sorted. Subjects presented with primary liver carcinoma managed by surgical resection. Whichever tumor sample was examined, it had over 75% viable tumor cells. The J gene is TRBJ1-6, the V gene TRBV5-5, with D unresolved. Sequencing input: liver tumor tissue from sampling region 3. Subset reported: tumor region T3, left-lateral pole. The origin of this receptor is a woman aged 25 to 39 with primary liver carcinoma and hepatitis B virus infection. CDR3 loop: CGSSLDVSNSLLHF. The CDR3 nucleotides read TGTGGCAGCAGCTTGGATGTCAGTAATTCACTCCTCCACTTT.